This T cell receptor (beta chain) was captured in a study of vaccination effects on CD4 cells after COVID-19. The data were produced by immunoSEQ multiplex PCR, yet TCRdb's version contains in-frame clones alone and is incomplete. The profile shows about 80,000 clones, 60% to 85% of them singletons. CDR1 SGHTA and CDR2 FQGTGA come from the germline V gene. The CDR3 totals 15 residues. The V gene end was trimmed by 1 base and the J gene end by 2 bases; junction bases not matched to a gene: 2. Sequencing followed a ViraFEST assay step that expanded antigen-specific CD4+ T cells with viral peptide pools. With nine to eleven days of culture completed, CD4+ T cells were isolated. Of the BNT162b2 and mRNA-1273 vaccines, participants received two doses of one or the other. With respect to this clone: Its specificity is not known.

The specimen was CD4+ T cells from PBMCs cultured with HCoV-OC43 spike peptides, collected after COVID-19 vaccination. As for subset: HCoV-OC43 spike overlapping peptide pool stimulation. The chain uses TRBV7-3 and TRBJ2-1; 7 nucleotides line up with TRBD2. The receptor's source is a human donor who received a COVID-19 vaccine. Here the CDR3 reads CASSLKGTTYNEQFF. DNA for the CDR3: TGTGCCAGCAGCTTAAAGGGGACTACCTACAATGAGCAGTTCTTC.